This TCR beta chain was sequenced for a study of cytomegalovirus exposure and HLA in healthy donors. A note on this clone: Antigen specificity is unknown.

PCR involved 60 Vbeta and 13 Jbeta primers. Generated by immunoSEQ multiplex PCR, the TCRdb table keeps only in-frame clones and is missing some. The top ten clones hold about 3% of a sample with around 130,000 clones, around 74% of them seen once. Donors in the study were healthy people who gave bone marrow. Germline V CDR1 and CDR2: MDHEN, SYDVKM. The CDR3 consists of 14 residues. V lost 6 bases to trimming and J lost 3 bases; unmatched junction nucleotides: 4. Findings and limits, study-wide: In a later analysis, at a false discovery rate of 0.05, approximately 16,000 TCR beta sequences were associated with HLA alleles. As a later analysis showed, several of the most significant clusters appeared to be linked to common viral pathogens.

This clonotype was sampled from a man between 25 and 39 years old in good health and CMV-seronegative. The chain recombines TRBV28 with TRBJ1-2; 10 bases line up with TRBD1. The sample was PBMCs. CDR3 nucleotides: TGTGCCAGCAGGACAGGGGGCTACGACTATGGCTACACCTTC. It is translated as CASRTGGYDYGYTF.